The source of this TCR beta chain is a study of blood T cell repertoires in COVID-19. Germline-derived CDR1 and CDR2 are SGHAT and FQNNGV. The CDR3 contains 14 residues. With 4 bases removed from V and 0 bases from J, the gap between germline ends came to 7 bases. Sequencing was performed with immunoSEQ multiplex PCR; in TCRdb, only in-frame clones are kept and a portion is missing. Of 150,000 to 200,000 clones listed, about 82% are singletons. The material sequenced was peripheral blood. This receptor was taken from a woman in her 30s with acute or convalescent COVID-19. The V gene is TRBV11-2, the J gene TRBJ1-3; D gene ambiguous. This chain's CDR3 is CASSSGSSGNTIYF. Written as DNA, the CDR3 is TGTGCCAGCAGCTCGGGGAGCTCTGGAAACACCATATATTTT. The whole variable domain, filled in from reference TRBV11-2 and TRBJ1-3, reads EAGVAQSPRYKIIEKRQSVAFWCNPISGHATLYWYQQILGQGPKLLIQFQNNGVVDDSQLPKDRFSAERLKGVDSTLKIQPAKLEDSAVYLCASSSGSSGNTIYFGEGSWLTVV.